The clone carrying this T cell receptor (beta chain) appeared many times. The junction shows a germline mismatch at one end, possibly a read error. These data belong to a study of metastatic and nonmetastatic thyroid tumors. CDR1 and CDR2 (germline): SSHAT, FNYEAQ (reference sequence). This CDR3 contains 14 residues. TCRdb re-called the PCR reads through MiXCR. The table shows about 21,000 clones, with about a quarter occurring only once. Prior to thyroid surgery, none of the patients had received any treatment. The sequenced sample consisted of blood. The sequence derives from a female donor with papillary thyroid cancer or a benign thyroid nodule (not recorded which). Some clones in this sample may be carry-over from other donors' samples. This chain uses TRBV7-7 with TRBJ2-5, with unresolved D. In DNA form, the CDR3 reads TGTGCTAGCAGCTTAATCGCTAGCCAAGAGACCCAGTACTTC. Protein sequence: CASSLIASQETQYF.